Sequencing of this TCR beta chain was carried out in a study of tumor and adjacent non-tumor tissue in lung cancer. Turning to the study itself: Patients comprised about a dozen adenocarcinoma, 2 squamous cell carcinoma and 1 small cell lung cancer. Each sample yielded approximately 4.2 million productive TCRbeta reads on average.

TCRbeta libraries were built with three rounds of nested PCR, modified from ARM-PCR. TCRdb re-called the multiplex PCR reads with MiXCR, one entry per CDR3 protein. The sample has some 70,000 distinct CDR3 sequences; around 65% are singletons. This sample's RNA came from whole unsorted tissue. Distant lung tissue was collected more than 3 cm away from the tumor edge. As concerns this clonotype: Its antigen is not identified. The germline gene is not matched at one end of the junction; a read error may be the cause.

This CDR3 contains 14 residues. Germline V gene data show CDR1 as SGHAT and CDR2 as FQNNGV. Study-wide results and caveats: Top 100 clones took a larger repertoire share in normal lung. Shorter survival was associated with higher TCR diversity in tumors.

The specimen sequenced was distant non-tumor lung tissue. This chain joins TRBV11-2 and TRBJ1-4; D call uncertain. This receptor was taken from a woman aged 45 to 65 with non-small cell lung cancer. The CDR3 DNA reads as TGTACCAGCAGCCCTGATAGCACTAATGAAAAACCGTTTTTT. Protein sequence: CTSSPDSTNEKPFF.